This TCR beta chain was captured in a study of CD8+ T cells in alopecia areata. Study-level background: Each of the treated patients was given oral tofacitinib, 5 to 10 mg twice daily, for moderate-to-severe alopecia areata.

Extracted RNA was reverse transcribed, and the resulting cDNA served as sequencing template. Sequencing used immunoSEQ multiplex PCR; TCRdb keeps in-frame clones, though not all of them. Seen here are more than 95,000 clones, less than 50% observed once, and the top ten hold about 1.2%. Trimming removed 0 bases from V and 5 bases from J; junction bases left unmatched: 0. The CDR3 covers 12 residues. Germline V gene sequence: CDR1 GTSNPN, CDR2 SVGIG (reference sequence). Sequenced input: CD4+ T cells sorted from blood. This clonotype was obtained from a human donor with alopecia areata. The genes are TRBV30 and TRBJ2-7, with 8 bases matching TRBD1. This CDR3 reads CAWSVTGDEQYF. CDR3 coding DNA: TGTGCCTGGAGTGTGACAGGGGACGAGCAGTACTTC.